Shown below are 22 T cell receptor beta chains from a single sample sequenced in a study of human T cells and chemical hapten exposure listed by TCRdb under 2021. In the paper's terms, the time point label means: pre-sensitization, week 0. The treatment or condition label corresponds to: therapeutic diphenylcyclopropenone sensitization with weekly scalp DPC. Receptor libraries were prepared by RACE. The sequencer was a NextSeq 500. The raw public data were reprocessed by TCRdb itself: fastp quality trimming at Q25, MiXCR clonotype calling, in-frame beta chains only. Every entry covers one CDR3 protein and lists the most common genes and DNA from its rows. This sample gives some 59,000 distinct CDR3 sequences in total; 10% to 12% of them show up just once. The ten largest account for 3% to 4.5% of the sample. The specimen comprised whole blood, sampled in connection with sensitization to the hapten diphenylcyclopropenone (DPC). These receptors were taken from a middle-aged woman with alopecia areata. Some clones in this sample may be carry-over from other donors' samples.

This clonotype was seen many times. The rearrangement links TRBV11-2 to TRBJ2-1; D might be TRBD1 (5 bases). Deletions cut 1 base from V and 3 bases from J, with 10 bases between. CDR1 and CDR2 from the germline V gene are SGHAT and FQNNGV. This CDR3 region has 15 residues. The CDR3 loop reads CASSLGQGSYNEQFF. In DNA, the CDR3 is TGTGCCAGCAGCTTAGGGCAGGGAAGCTACAATGAGCAGTTCTTC.

This clonotype turned up a few times. The CDR3 reads CASSTGEVTEAFF. The CDR3 nucleotides are TGCGCCAGCAGCACCGGGGAGGTCACTGAAGCTTTCTTT. The rearrangement joins TRBV5-1 to TRBJ1-1, with D hard to call. The germline V gene has CDR1 SGHRS and CDR2 YFSETQ. Between the trimmed V and J ends, which lost 4 bases and 4 bases, there was a span of 11 bases. The CDR3 runs to 13 residues.

This clonotype was counted a few times. This chain's CDR3 is CASSFGVNNSPLHF. The CDR3, as DNA: TGTGCCAGCAGTTTCGGAGTGAATAATTCACCCCTCCACTTT. This rearrangement joins TRBV28 to TRBJ1-6, with D unresolved. The CDR3 consists of 14 residues. The germline V gene encodes CDR1 MDHEN and CDR2 SYDVKM. V was shortened by 3 bases and J by 5 bases, with 8 bases between the two germline ends.

This clonotype was counted many times. This rearrangement joins TRBV5-1 to TRBJ1-1; 7 bases align to TRBD1. CDR3 length: 15 residues. The V gene's germline CDR1 is SGHRS and CDR2 YFSETQ. V lost 4 bases to trimming and J lost 4 bases; unmatched junction nucleotides: 10. The chain's CDR3 is CASSPGQAGLTEAFF. The CDR3 bases are TGCGCCAGCAGCCCCGGACAGGCAGGGCTCACTGAAGCTTTCTTT.

This clonotype was counted many times. The genes are TRBV7-9 and TRBJ2-1, with D possibly being TRBD1 (6 bases). The CDR3 is made up of 20 amino acids. Per the germline V gene, CDR1 is SEHNR and CDR2 is FQNEAQ (reference sequence). V dropped 2 bases and J dropped 0 bases, with 23 bases sitting between them. CDR3 protein: CASSLKGGNRFHSSYNEQFF. The CDR3 nucleotides are TGTGCCAGCAGCTTAAAAGGGGGAAACAGGTTCCACAGCTCCTACAATGAGCAGTTCTTC.

This clonotype was seen a few times. The genes are TRBV2 and TRBJ2-1; D may be TRBD2 (7 bases). Germline V gives CDR1 SNHLY, CDR2 FYNNEI. The CDR3 is 15 residues long. V was pared by 6 bases and J by 0 bases, with 12 bases between. This CDR3 is CASRKGGSSYNEQFF. The DNA of the CDR3 is TGTGCCAGCAGGAAGGGGGGGAGCTCCTACAATGAGCAGTTCTTC. Variable domain in full (rest from reference TRBV2 and TRBJ2-1): EPEVTQTPSHQVTQMGQEVILRCVPISNHLYFYWYRQILGQKVEFLVSFYNNEISEKSEIFDDQFSVERPDGSNFTLKIRSTKLEDSAMYFCASRKGGSSYNEQFFGPGTRLTVL.

The chain joins TRBV12-3 or TRBV12-4 to TRBJ2-1, with 13 bases identical to TRBD2. V shed 6 bases, J shed 5 bases, and the junction held 13 bases outside the gene matches. The CDR3 is made up of 18 amino acids. In DNA, the CDR3 is TGTGCCAGCAGCCCCACTAGCGGGGGGGCGGGGGGCCACAATGAGCAGTTCTTC. It yields the protein CASSPTSGGAGGHNEQFF.

At least ten counts were recorded for this clonotype. The gene calls are TRBV20-1 and TRBJ2-1; D unclear. The CDR3 extends over 12 amino acids. V dropped 0 bases and J dropped 7 bases, with 7 bases sitting between them. CDR1 DFQATT and CDR2 SNEGSKA come from the germline V gene (reference sequence). CDR3 bases: TGCAGTGCTAGAGATAACCGAAATGAGCAGTTCTTC. It codes for CSARDNRNEQFF.

This chain connects TRBV4-3 to TRBJ2-5, with D perhaps assigned TRBD1 or TRBD2 (5 bases each). V was trimmed by 0 bases and J by 5 bases, leaving 13 bases between them. The CDR3 totals 15 residues. The germline gives CDR1 LGHNA, CDR2 YSLEER. CDR3 loop: CASSQDAAGTETQYF. CDR3 DNA: TGCGCCAGCAGCCAAGACGCGGCAGGGACGGAGACCCAGTACTTC.

CDR3 protein: CASRPPGLDYNEQFF. CDR3 DNA sequence: TGTGCCAGCAGGCCACCGGGACTAGATTACAATGAGCAGTTCTTC. The rearrangement links TRBV7-2 to TRBJ2-1, with TRBD2 matching over 8 bases. Germline lookup yields CDR1 SGHTA and CDR2 FQGNSA. The CDR3 is 15 amino acids. V gave up 6 bases and J gave up 4 bases; unmatched junction bases: 8. Supplemented by reference TRBV7-2 and TRBJ2-1, the full variable domain reads GAGVSQSPSNKVTEKGKDVELRCDPISGHTALYWYRQSLGQGLEFLIYFQGNSAPDKSGLPSDRFSAERTGGSVSTLTIQRTQQEDSAVYLCASRPPGLDYNEQFFGPGTRLTVL.

V usage is TRBV29-1 and J usage is TRBJ2-5; D possibly corresponds to TRBD1 (5 bases). The CDR3 spans 14 residues. Germline CDR1 is SQVTM and CDR2 is ANQGSEA. V lost 7 bases and J 3 bases, leaving 18 bases between the germline ends. CDR3 sequence reads: CSAIKRDREETQYF. CDR3 DNA: TGCAGCGCCATAAAAAGAGACAGAGAAGAGACCCAGTACTTC.

This clonotype showed up many times. The V gene is TRBV3-1, the J gene TRBJ2-1; D remains ambiguous. This CDR3 region has 15 residues. Germline V gene data show CDR1 as LGHDT and CDR2 as YNNKEL (reference sequence). V lost 1 base and J lost 2, with 9 bases in between. The CDR3 DNA reads TGTGCCAGCAGCCAAGGTCTCCAAGCCTACAATGAGCAGTTCTTC. Translated, it gives CASSQGLQAYNEQFF.

At least ten counts were recorded for this clonotype. The rearrangement uses TRBV27 and TRBJ2-3; 12 bases match TRBD2. Trimming at V came to 10 bases and at J to 5 bases, leaving 13 bases not matched to a gene. CDR3 size: 16 residues. CDR1 and CDR2 from the germline V gene are MNHEY and SMNVEV (reference sequence). The CDR3 nucleotides are TGTGCCACCACCCCCCTAGCGGGGGGGCTGGGAGATACGCAGTATTTT. Its translation: CATTPLAGGLGDTQYF.

This clonotype was found many times. The V gene is TRBV28, the J gene TRBJ2-1, with D uncertain. Trimming shortened V by 6 bases and J by 6 bases, and 21 bases separated the two germline ends. Germline CDR1 MDHEN, CDR2 SYDVKM. This CDR3 spans 16 amino acids. The CDR3 reads CASSAFRSTIPNEQFF. The DNA for the CDR3 is TGTGCCAGCAGCGCCTTTCGGTCCACCATCCCCAATGAGCAGTTCTTC.

There are a few counts of this clonotype. This chain joins TRBV19 and TRBJ2-2, with D possibly TRBD1 on 6 matching bases. V was trimmed by 2 bases and J by 3 bases, leaving 10 bases between them. From germline, CDR1 is LNHDA and CDR2 SQIVND (reference sequence). The CDR3 has 15 residues. In DNA, the CDR3 is TGTGCCAGTAGTATATTCGCAGGGGACACCGGGGAGCTGTTTTTT. Protein product: CASSIFAGDTGELFF. Together with reference TRBV19 and TRBJ2-2, the CDR3 gives the full variable domain: DGGITQSPKYLFRKEGQNVTLSCEQNLNHDAMYWYRQDPGQGLRLIYYSQIVNDFQKGDIAEGYSVSREKKESFPLTVTSAQKNPTAFYLCASSIFAGDTGELFFGEGSRLTVL.

Many counts were recorded for this clonotype. The chain carries TRBV6-1 and TRBJ2-7; a possible D gene is TRBD1 (5 bases). The CDR3 runs to 14 residues. CDR1 and CDR2 from the germline V gene are MNHNS and SASEGT. Trimming stripped 4 bases from V and 0 bases from J, with 10 bases between. The CDR3 nucleotides read TGTGCCAGCAGTGCAAAAGGGGACTCCTACGAGCAGTACTTC. Protein: CASSAKGDSYEQYF.

In its sample, this clonotype was seen many times. The rearrangement joins TRBV4-2 to TRBJ1-5; no clear D. The CDR3 consists of 15 residues. CDR1 is LGHNA, CDR2 YNFKEQ, per germline. The germline V and J ends were trimmed by 6 bases and 0 bases, with 12 bases remaining between them. CDR3 DNA sequence: TGTGCCAGCAGTCGGACGTGGGATAGCAATCAGCCCCAGCATTTT. Translation: CASSRTWDSNQPQHF.

The rearrangement links TRBV29-1 to TRBJ1-2, with D uncertain. Germline CDR1 reads SQVTM; CDR2 reads ANQGSEA. CDR3 length: 12 amino acids. Trimming stripped 7 bases from V and 2 bases from J, with 11 bases between. The CDR3 sequence: CSGRDGNYGYTF. The CDR3 nucleotides read TGCAGCGGGAGAGACGGGAACTATGGCTACACCTTC.

This clonotype was seen ten or more times. The CDR3 DNA reads as TGTGCCAGCAGCAGGCCGGTCGTTGGGGCCGGAGAGACCCAGTACTTC. Amino acids: CASSRPVVGAGETQYF. The chain uses TRBV9 and TRBJ2-5; a possible D gene is TRBD1 (5 bases). The length of the CDR3 is 16 residues. Germline V gene data show CDR1 as SGDLS and CDR2 as YYNGEE. Trimming shortened V by 4 bases and J by 4 bases, and 20 bases separated the two germline ends.

This chain links TRBV28 with TRBJ1-4, with D possibly TRBD1 on 5 matching bases. CDR1 and CDR2 from the germline V gene are MDHEN and SYDVKM. Trimming pared 6 bases from V and 8 bases from J, leaving 16 bases between. The CDR3 loop spans 14 amino acids. The CDR3 bases are TGTGCCAGCAGCGGGACTTTGAGTAGGGAAAAACTGTTTTTT. It codes for CASSGTLSREKLFF. Full variable domain (missing parts from reference TRBV28 and TRBJ1-4): DVKVTQSSRYLVKRTGEKVFLECVQDMDHENMFWYRQDPGLGLRLIYFSYDVKMKEKGDIPEGYSVSREKKERFSLILESASTNQTSMYLCASSGTLSREKLFFGSGTQLSVL.

V usage is TRBV18 and J usage is TRBJ1-3; 11 nucleotides align to TRBD1. V shed 3 bases and J 4 bases; nucleotides not matched to a gene: 14. CDR1 is KGHSH, CDR2 LQKENI, per germline. The CDR3 runs 19 residues. The CDR3 bases are TGTGCCAGCTCACCCAACTTTGGACAGGGGGCGGCGGACGGAAACACCATATATTTT. As protein: CASSPNFGQGAADGNTIYF. Full variable domain (remainder filled in from reference TRBV18 and TRBJ1-3): NAGVMQNPRHLVRRRGQEARLRCSPMKGHSHVYWYRQLPEEGLKFMVYLQKENIIDESGMPKERFSAEFPKEGPSILRIQQVVRGDSAAYFCASSPNFGQGAADGNTIYFGEGSWLTVV.

This clonotype has ten or more counts. CDR3 in DNA: TGTGCCAGCAGCCAAGAAACGAGGGGGCGTGAAAAACTGTTTTTT. Its translation: CASSQETRGREKLFF. This rearrangement joins TRBV6-5 to TRBJ1-4; TRBD1 agrees at 7 bases. CDR1 is MNHEY and CDR2 is SVGAGI in the germline V gene. The CDR3 totals 15 residues. V shed 6 bases, J shed 7 bases, and the junction held 11 bases outside the gene matches.